This T cell receptor beta chain was documented in a study of blood T cell repertoires in COVID-19. The germline V gene has CDR1 SGHTA and CDR2 FQGNSA. Deletions cut 1 base from V and 2 bases from J, with 14 bases between. The CDR3 contains 16 residues. Generated by immunoSEQ multiplex PCR, the TCRdb table keeps only in-frame clones and is missing some. The sample shows 270,000 or so clones, over 70% of them seen only once. Source material: peripheral blood. The sequence derives from a human donor in a cohort sampled during active COVID-19. The V and J genes are TRBV7-2 and TRBJ2-5; weak D call: TRBD2 (6 bases). The CDR3 region is CASSLGVAAGQETQYF. CDR3 coding DNA: TGTGCCAGCAGCTTAGGGGTGGCGGCGGGACAAGAGACCCAGTACTTC.